The clone carrying this TCR beta chain was counted only a few times. Antigen unknown. The data were taken from a study of response to subunit inactivated influenza vaccine. MiXCR, applied by TCRdb to the RT-PCR reads, yields one record per CDR3 protein. The sample has approximately 700,000 distinct CDR3 sequences; around 14% are singletons. This CDR3 spans 14 amino acids. The germline CDR1 and CDR2 sequences are MDHEN and SYDVKM. V was shortened by 5 bases and J by 0 bases, with 10 bases between the two germline ends. Findings of the study overall: It was the authors' suggestion that each seasonal influenza vaccination recruits few new T cells.

Sequencing was performed on PBMCs from blood, taken 14 days before vaccination. The TCR was taken from a man aged 50-60 years who received an inactivated influenza vaccine. V usage is TRBV28 and J usage is TRBJ1-1; no clear D. The CDR3 protein is CASSPVSMNTEAFF. CDR3 nucleotides: TGTGCCAGCAGTCCCGTTAGCATGAACACTGAAGCTTTCTTT.